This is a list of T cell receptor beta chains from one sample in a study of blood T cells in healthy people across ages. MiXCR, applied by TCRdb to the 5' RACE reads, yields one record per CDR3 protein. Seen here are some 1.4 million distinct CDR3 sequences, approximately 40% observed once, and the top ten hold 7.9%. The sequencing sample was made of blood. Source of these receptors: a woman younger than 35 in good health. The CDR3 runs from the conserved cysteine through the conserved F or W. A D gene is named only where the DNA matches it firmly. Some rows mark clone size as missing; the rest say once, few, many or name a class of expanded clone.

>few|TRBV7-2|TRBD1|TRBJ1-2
CASSLFVGQKRTNYGYTF
TGTGCCAGCAGCTTATTCGTGGGACAGAAACGCACTAACTATGGCTACACCTTC
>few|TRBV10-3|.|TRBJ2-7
CAISESQRDEQYF
TGTGCCATCAGTGAGTCCCAACGGGACGAGCAGTACTTC
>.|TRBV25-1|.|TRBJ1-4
CATNSPGDEKLFF
TGTGCCACGAACAGCCCGGGGGATGAAAAACTGTTTTTT
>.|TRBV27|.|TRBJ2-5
CANTPFGTQETQYF
TGTGCCAACACCCCTTTTGGCACCCAAGAGACCCAGTACTTC
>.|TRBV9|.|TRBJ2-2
CASSAMVVSGELFF
TGTGCCAGCAGCGCGATGGTGGTATCCGGGGAGCTGTTTTTT
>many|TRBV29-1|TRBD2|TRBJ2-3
CSVETSGTQYF
TGCAGCGTTGAGACTAGCGGTACGCAGTATTTT
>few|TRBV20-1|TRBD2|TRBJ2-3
CSAETSLLGDTQYF
TGCAGTGCTGAGACTAGCCTCCTGGGAGATACGCAGTATTTT
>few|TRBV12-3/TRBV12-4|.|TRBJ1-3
CASSSQGSGNTIYF
TGTGCCAGCAGTTCTCAGGGCTCTGGAAACACCATATATTTT
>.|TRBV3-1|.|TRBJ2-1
CASSQDSPKHNEQFF
TGTGCCAGCAGCCAAGATTCACCCAAACACAATGAGCAGTTCTTC
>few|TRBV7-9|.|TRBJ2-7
CASSSRQVGEQYF
TGTGCCAGCAGCTCCAGACAGGTGGGCGAGCAGTACTTC
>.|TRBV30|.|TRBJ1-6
CAWVGQQGSPLHF
TGTGCCTGGGTAGGGCAGCAAGGTTCACCCCTCCACTTT
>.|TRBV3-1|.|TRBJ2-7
CASSQDYRRESSYNEQYF
TGTGCCAGCAGCCAAGATTACCGGAGGGAGAGCTCCTACAATGAGCAGTACTTC
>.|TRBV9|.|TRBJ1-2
CASSVKGANYGYTF
TGTGCCAGCAGCGTAAAAGGGGCGAACTATGGCTACACCTTC
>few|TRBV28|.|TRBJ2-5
CASSLSQELVAQYF
TGTGCCAGCAGTTTATCCCAGGAATTGGTGGCCCAGTACTTC
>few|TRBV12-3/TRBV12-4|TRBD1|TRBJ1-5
CASSFDRGLGQPQHF
TGTGCCAGCAGTTTCGACAGGGGCTTGGGTCAGCCCCAGCATTTT
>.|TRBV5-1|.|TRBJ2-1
CASSLKEGNEQFF
TGCGCCAGCAGCTTAAAGGAGGGGAATGAGCAGTTCTTC
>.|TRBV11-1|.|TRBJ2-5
CASSLRLQDKETQYF
TGTGCCAGCAGTCTTAGACTACAAGACAAAGAGACCCAGTACTTC
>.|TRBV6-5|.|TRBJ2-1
CASSYAPVGVGKNEQFF
TGTGCCAGCAGTTACGCCCCAGTGGGGGTAGGAAAGAATGAGCAGTTCTTC
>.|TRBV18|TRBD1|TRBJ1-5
CASDRTGGNQPQHF
TGTGCCAGCGACAGGACAGGGGGCAATCAGCCCCAGCATTTT
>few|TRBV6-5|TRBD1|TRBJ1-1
CASSTGQPNTEAFF
TGTGCCAGCAGTACGGGACAGCCGAACACTGAAGCTTTCTTT
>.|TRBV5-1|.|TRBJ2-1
CASSFGDRGENEQFF
TGCGCCAGCAGCTTCGGGGATCGGGGTGAAAATGAGCAGTTCTTC
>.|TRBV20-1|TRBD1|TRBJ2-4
CSARAQGEQYF
TGCAGTGCTAGAGCCCAGGGGGAGCAGTACTTC
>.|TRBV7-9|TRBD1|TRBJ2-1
CASSLIPGQGAYNEQFF
TGTGCCAGCAGCCTAATTCCGGGACAGGGCGCCTACAATGAGCAGTTCTTC
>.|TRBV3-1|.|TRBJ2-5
CASSLGGGEGNEQYF
TGTGCCAGCAGCCTGGGTGGAGGAGAGGGCAATGAGCAGTACTTC
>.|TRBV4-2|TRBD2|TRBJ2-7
CASSQGTSGGDLSYEQYF
TGTGCCAGCAGCCAGGGGACTAGCGGGGGCGACCTCTCCTACGAGCAGTACTTC
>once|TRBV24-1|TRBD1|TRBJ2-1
CATSDPDRGCEQFF
TGTGCCACCAGTGATCCCGACAGGGGTTGTGAGCAGTTCTTC
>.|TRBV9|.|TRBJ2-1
CASSVEIYGEYKEQFF
TGTGCCAGCAGCGTAGAGATATACGGAGAATACAAGGAGCAGTTCTTC
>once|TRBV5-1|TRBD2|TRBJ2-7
CASSTRTSGSMKSYEQYF
TGCGCCAGCAGCACTAGGACTAGCGGGAGTATGAAATCCTACGAGCAGTACTTC
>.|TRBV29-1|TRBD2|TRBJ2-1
CSVPSGGAHEQFF
TGCAGCGTTCCTAGCGGGGGGGCCCATGAGCAGTTCTTC
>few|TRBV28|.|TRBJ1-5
CASRAGADQPQHF
TGTGCCAGCCGAGCGGGGGCAGATCAGCCCCAGCATTTT
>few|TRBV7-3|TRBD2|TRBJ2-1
CASSPAGGLNNEQFF
TGTGCCAGCAGCCCCGCGGGGGGCCTTAACAATGAGCAGTTCTTC
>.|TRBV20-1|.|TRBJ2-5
CSASQGPGETQYF
TGCAGTGCTTCGCAAGGGCCCGGGGAGACCCAGTACTTC
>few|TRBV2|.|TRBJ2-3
CASSDTADTQYF
TGTGCCAGCAGTGACACGGCAGATACGCAGTATTTT
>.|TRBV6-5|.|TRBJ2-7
CASTPFGSLYEQYF
TGTGCCAGCACCCCATTTGGCAGTCTTTACGAGCAGTACTTC
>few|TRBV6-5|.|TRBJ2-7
CASSYSMSSYEQYF
TGTGCCAGCAGTTACTCGATGTCCAGCTACGAGCAGTACTTC
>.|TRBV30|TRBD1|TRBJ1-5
CAWSLGQGSQPQHF
TGTGCCTGGAGCCTAGGACAGGGAAGTCAGCCCCAGCATTTT
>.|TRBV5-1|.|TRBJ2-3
CASSLEIGGKWDTQYF
TGCGCCAGCAGCTTGGAAATCGGGGGAAAGTGGGATACGCAGTATTTT
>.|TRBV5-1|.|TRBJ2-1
CASSFWDPAYNEQFF
TGCGCCAGCAGCTTTTGGGACCCGGCCTACAATGAGCAGTTCTTC
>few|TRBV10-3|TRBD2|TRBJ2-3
CAIKSAGVSDTQYF
TGTGCCATCAAGTCAGCGGGGGTTTCAGATACGCAGTATTTT
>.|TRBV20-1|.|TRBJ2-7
CRGQGLAVGPRHGSSYEQYF
TGCAGGGGACAGGGACTAGCAGTAGGCCCCCGGCATGGGAGCTCCTACGAGCAGTACTTC
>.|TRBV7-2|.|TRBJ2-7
CASSPWRQSYEQYF
TGTGCCAGCAGCCCTTGGAGGCAGAGCTACGAGCAGTACTTC
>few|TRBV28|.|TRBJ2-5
CASCVSQGLQETQYF
TGTGCCAGCTGTGTCTCTCAGGGACTTCAAGAGACCCAGTACTTC
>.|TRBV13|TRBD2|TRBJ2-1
CASSLGRVASGYNEQFF
TGTGCCAGCAGCCTCGGTCGTGTAGCTAGCGGCTACAATGAGCAGTTCTTC
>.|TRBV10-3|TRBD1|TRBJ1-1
CAISVDRVNTEAFF
TGTGCCATCAGTGTAGACAGGGTGAACACTGAAGCTTTCTTT
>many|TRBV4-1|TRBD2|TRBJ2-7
CASSQVDLGLATYEQYF
TGCGCCAGCAGCCAAGTCGATCTGGGACTAGCGACCTACGAGCAGTACTTC
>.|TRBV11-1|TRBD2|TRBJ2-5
CASSWRGLAGDGETQYF
TGTGCCAGCAGCTGGCGGGGGCTAGCGGGGGACGGAGAGACCCAGTACTTC
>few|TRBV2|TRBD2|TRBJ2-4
CASSEWLAAAKNIQYF
TGTGCCAGCAGTGAATGGCTAGCGGCAGCCAAAAACATTCAGTACTTC
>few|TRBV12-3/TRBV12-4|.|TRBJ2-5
CASSSIMGETQYF
TGTGCCAGCAGTTCCATCATGGGAGAGACCCAGTACTTC
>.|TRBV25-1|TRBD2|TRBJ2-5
CASSDFAGRASYNEQYF
TGTGCCAGCAGTGACTTTGCGGGGAGGGCATCCTACAATGAGCAGTACTTC
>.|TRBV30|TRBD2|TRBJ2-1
CAWSAPSGGLYNEQFF
TGTGCCTGGAGTGCACCAAGCGGGGGCCTTTACAATGAGCAGTTCTTC
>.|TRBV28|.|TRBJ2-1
CASSLTTPTSNEQFF
TGTGCCAGCAGTTTGACCACACCAACCTCCAATGAGCAGTTCTTC